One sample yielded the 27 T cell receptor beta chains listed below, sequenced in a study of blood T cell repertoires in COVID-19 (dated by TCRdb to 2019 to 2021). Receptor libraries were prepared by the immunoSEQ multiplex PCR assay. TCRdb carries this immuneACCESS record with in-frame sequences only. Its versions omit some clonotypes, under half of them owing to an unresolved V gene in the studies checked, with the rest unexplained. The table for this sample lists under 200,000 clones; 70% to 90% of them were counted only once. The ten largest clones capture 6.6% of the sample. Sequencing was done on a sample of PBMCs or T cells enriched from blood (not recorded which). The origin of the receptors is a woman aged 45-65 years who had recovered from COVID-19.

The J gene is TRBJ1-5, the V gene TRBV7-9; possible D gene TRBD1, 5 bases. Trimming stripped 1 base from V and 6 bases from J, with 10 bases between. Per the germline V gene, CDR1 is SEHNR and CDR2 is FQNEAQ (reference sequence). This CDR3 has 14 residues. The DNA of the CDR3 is TGTGCCAGCAGCTTAGGACGGGGGGGTCAGCCCCAGCATTTT. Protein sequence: CASSLGRGGQPQHF.

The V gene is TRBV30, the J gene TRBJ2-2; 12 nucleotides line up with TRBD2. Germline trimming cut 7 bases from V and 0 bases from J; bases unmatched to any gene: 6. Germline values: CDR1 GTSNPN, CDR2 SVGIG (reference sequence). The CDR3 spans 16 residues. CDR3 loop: CALKLAGGPNTGELFF. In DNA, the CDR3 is TGTGCCTTAAAACTAGCGGGGGGTCCGAACACCGGGGAGCTGTTTTTT.

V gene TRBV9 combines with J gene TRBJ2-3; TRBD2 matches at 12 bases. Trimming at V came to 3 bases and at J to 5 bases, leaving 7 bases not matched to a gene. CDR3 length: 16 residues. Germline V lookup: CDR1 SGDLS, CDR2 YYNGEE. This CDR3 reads CASSAGLAGLIDTQYF. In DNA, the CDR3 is TGTGCCAGCAGCGCAGGACTAGCGGGGCTAATAGATACGCAGTATTTT.

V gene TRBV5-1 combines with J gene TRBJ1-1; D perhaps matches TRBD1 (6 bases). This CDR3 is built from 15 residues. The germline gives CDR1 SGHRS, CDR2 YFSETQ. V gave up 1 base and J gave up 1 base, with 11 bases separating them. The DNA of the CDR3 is TGCGCCAGCAGCTTGTCAGGGGACGCGAACACTGAAGCTTTCTTT. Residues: CASSLSGDANTEAFF.

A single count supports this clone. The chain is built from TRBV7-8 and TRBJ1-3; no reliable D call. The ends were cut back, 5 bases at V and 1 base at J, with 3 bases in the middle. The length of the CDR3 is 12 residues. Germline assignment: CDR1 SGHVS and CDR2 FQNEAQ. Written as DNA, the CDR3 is TGTGCCAGCAGCACATCTGGAAACACCATATATTTT. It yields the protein CASSTSGNTIYF.

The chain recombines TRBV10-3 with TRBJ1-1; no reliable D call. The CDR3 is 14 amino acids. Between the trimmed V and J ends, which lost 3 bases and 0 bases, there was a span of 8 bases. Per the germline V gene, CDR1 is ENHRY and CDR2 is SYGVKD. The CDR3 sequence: CAISERDLNTEAFF. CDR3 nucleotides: TGTGCCATCAGTGAACGGGATCTGAACACTGAAGCTTTCTTT.

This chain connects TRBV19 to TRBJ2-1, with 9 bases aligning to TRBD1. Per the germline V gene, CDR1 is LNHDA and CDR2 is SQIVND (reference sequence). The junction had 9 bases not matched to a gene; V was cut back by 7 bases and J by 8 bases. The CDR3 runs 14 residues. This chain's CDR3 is CASKPGQGFYEQFF. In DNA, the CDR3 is TGTGCCAGTAAACCGGGACAGGGTTTCTATGAGCAGTTCTTC.

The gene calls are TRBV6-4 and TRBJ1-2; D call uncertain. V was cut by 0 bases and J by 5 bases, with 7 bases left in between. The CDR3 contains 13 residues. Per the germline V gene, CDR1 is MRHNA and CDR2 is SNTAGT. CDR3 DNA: TGTGCCAGCAGTGACTCCCAGTCTTATGGCTACACCTTC. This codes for CASSDSQSYGYTF.

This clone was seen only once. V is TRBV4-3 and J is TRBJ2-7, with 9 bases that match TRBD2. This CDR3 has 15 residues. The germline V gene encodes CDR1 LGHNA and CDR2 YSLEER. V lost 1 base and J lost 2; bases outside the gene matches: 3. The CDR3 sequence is CASSQVRGGAYEQYF. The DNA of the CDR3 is TGCGCCAGCAGCCAAGTGCGGGGGGGCGCCTACGAGCAGTACTTC.

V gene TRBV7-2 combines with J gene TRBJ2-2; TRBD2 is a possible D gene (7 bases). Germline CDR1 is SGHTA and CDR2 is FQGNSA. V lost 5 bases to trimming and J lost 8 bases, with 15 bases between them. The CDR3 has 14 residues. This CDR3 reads CASSINGGQGELFF. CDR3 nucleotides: TGTGCCAGCAGCATCAACGGGGGGCAAGGGGAGCTGTTTTTT.

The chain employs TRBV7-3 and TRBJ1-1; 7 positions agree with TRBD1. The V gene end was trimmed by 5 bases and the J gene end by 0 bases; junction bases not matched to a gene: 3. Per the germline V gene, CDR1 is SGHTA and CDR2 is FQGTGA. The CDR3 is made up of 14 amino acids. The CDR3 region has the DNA TGTGCCAGCAGCCTACAGGGGCTGAACACTGAAGCTTTCTTT. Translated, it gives CASSLQGLNTEAFF.

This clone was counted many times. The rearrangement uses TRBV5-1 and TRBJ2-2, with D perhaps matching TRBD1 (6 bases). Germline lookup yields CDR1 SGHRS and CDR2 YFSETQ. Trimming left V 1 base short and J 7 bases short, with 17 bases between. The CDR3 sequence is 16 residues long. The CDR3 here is CASSLTSGVSGGELFF. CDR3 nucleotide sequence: TGCGCCAGCAGCTTGACGTCAGGGGTGAGCGGCGGGGAGCTGTTTTTT. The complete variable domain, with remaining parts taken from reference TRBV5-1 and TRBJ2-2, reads KAGVTQTPRYLIKTRGQQVTLSCSPISGHRSVSWYQQTPGQGLQFLFEYFSETQRNKGNFPGRFSGRQFSNSRSEMNVSTLELGDSALYLCASSLTSGVSGGELFFGEGSRLTVL.

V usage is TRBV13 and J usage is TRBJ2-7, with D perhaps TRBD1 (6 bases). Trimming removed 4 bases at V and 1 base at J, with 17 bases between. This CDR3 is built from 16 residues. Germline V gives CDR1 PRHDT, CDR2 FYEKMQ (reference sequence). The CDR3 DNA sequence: TGTGCCAGCAGCTACATGGGGGCAGCCCGTTCCTACGAGCAGTACTTC. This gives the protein CASSYMGAARSYEQYF.

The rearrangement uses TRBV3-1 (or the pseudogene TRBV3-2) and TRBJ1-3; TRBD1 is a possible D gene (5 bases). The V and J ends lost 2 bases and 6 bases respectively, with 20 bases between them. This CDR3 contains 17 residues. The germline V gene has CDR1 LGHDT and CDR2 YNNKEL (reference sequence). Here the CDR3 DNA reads TGTGCCAGCAGCCAACACAGTTCGTCCAGGGTAGAAAACACCATATATTTT. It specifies CASSQHSSSRVENTIYF.

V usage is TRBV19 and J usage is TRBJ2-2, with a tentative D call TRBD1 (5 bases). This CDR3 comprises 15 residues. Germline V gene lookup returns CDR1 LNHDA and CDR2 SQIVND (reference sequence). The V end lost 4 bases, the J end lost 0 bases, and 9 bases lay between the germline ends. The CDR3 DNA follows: TGTGCCAGTAGTAGGGCAGGGCCGAACACCGGGGAGCTGTTTTTT. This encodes CASSRAGPNTGELFF.

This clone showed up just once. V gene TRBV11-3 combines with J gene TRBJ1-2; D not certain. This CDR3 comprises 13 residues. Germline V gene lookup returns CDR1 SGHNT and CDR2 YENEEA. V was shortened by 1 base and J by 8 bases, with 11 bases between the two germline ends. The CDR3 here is CASSLGVVSGYTF. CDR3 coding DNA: TGTGCCAGCAGCTTAGGAGTCGTCTCCGGCTACACCTTC.

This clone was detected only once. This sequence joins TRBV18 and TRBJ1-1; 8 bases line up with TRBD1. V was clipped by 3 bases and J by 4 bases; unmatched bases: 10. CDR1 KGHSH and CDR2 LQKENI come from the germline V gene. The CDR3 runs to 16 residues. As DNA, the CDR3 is TGTGCCAGCTCACCTTCCCCGACAGGGGTGGTCACTGAAGCTTTCTTT. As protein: CASSPSPTGVVTEAFF.

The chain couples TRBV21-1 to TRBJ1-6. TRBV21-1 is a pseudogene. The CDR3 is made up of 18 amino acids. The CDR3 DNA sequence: TGTGCCAGCAGCAAAGTGAGCTGGCAACATAGGAGGAATTCACCCCTCCACTTT. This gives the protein CASSKVSWQHRRNSPLHF.

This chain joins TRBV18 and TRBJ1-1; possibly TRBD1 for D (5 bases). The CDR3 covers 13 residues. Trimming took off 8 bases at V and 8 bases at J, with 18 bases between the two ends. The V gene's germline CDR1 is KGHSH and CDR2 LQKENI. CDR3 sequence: CASQEGEGREAFF. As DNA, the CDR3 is TGTGCCAGCCAAGAAGGGGAGGGGCGGGAAGCTTTCTTT.

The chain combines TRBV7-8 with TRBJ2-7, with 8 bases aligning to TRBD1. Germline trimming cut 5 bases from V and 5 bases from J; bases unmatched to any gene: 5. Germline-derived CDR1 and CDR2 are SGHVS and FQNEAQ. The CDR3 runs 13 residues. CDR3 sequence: CASSTTGGNEQYF. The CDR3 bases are TGTGCCAGCAGCACCACAGGGGGGAACGAGCAGTACTTC.

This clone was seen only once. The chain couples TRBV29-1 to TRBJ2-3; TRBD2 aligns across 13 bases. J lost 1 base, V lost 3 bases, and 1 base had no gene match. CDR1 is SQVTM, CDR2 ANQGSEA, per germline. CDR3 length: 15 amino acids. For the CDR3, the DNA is TGCAGCGTTGACGGGACTAGCGGGGGCACAGATACGCAGTATTTT. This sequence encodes CSVDGTSGGTDTQYF.

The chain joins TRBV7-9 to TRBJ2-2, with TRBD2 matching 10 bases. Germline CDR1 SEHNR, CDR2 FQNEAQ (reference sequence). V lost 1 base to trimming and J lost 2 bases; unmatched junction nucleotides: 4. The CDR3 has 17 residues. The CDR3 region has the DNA TGTGCCAGCAGCTTAGGTTCTAGCGGGGGCAACACCGGGGAGCTGTTTTTT. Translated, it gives CASSLGSSGGNTGELFF.

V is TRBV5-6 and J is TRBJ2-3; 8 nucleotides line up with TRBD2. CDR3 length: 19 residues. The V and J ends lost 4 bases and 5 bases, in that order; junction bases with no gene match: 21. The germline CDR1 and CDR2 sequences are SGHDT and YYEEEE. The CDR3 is CASSLPSGSGGAGRDTQYF. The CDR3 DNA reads TGTGCCAGCAGCCTCCCCTCGGGCTCCGGGGGGGCCGGGAGAGATACGCAGTATTTT.

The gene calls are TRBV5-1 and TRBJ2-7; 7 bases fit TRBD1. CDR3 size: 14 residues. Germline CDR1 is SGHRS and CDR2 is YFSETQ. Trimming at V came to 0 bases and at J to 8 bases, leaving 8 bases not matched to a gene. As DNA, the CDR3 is TGCGCCAGCAGCTTGGATGGGACAGACAGCAAGCAGTACTTC. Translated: CASSLDGTDSKQYF.

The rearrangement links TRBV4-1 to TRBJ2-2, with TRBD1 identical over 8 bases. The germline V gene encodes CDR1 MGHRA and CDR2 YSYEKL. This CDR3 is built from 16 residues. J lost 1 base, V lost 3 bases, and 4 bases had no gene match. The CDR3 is CASSQGQVLNTGELFF. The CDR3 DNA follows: TGCGCCAGCAGCCAGGGACAGGTTTTGAACACCGGGGAGCTGTTTTTT.

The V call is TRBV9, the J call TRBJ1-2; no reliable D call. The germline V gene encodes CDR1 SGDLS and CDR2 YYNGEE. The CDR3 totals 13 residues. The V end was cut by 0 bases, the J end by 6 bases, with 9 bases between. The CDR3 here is CASSVGQSHGYTF. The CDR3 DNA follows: TGTGCCAGCAGCGTAGGGCAGTCCCATGGCTACACCTTC. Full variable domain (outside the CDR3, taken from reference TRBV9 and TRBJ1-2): DSGVTQTPKHLITATGQRVTLRCSPRSGDLSVYWYQQSLDQGLQFLIQYYNGEERAKGNILERFSAQQFPDLHSELNLSSLELGDSALYFCASSVGQSHGYTFGSGTRLTVV.

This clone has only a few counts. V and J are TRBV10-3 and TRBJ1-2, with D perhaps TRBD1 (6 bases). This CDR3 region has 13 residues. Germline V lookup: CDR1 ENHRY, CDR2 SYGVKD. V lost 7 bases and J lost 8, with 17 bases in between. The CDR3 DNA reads TGTGCCATCAAGCCCCAGGGGAGCATCGGCTACACCTTC. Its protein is CAIKPQGSIGYTF.